This T cell receptor beta chain was sequenced for a study of T-cell memory formation after mild COVID-19. Findings and limits, study-wide: Researchers report contracting CD4+ clones mostly in CM and EM, with CD8+ clones in EMRA. Cross-reactive memory seemingly joined, as some responding clones were found in pre-infection memory.

This clonotype was counted ten times or more. The antigen remains undetermined. TCRdb passed the 5' RACE reads through MiXCR, listing each CDR3 protein once. The table shows about 13,000 distinct CDR3 sequences, with around 12% occurring only once. Germline V gene lookup returns CDR1 SGHVS and CDR2 FQNEAQ. Deletions cut 3 bases from V and 0 bases from J, with 14 bases between. The CDR3 is 17 amino acids. This chain uses TRBV7-8 with TRBJ2-2, with D hard to call. This receptor was identified in an adult woman who had mild COVID-19 (a few samples of this study predate the infection). Cell type and time point are not known. Sequences were obtained from PBMCs or a T cell subset sorted from them (not recorded which). CDR3 amino acids: CASSFPDRISNTGELFF. The CDR3 DNA is TGTGCCAGCAGCTTCCCGGACCGGATATCGAACACCGGGGAGCTGTTTTTT.